These 12 T cell receptor beta chains originate from one sample sequenced in a study of spatial heterogeneity in lung cancer. Time point specified: sample taken at primary tumor resection. From the 5' RACE reads, TCRdb called clonotypes with MiXCR, one entry per CDR3 protein. Of 30,000 to 45,000 distinct CDR3 sequences listed, about 7.7% are singletons. The specimen was PBMCs, collected at surgery. All receptors come from a female donor with early-stage non-small cell lung cancer.

This clonotype turned up a few times. CDR3 residues: CASSQLAGAETQYF. Written as DNA, the CDR3 is TGTGCCAGCAGCCAACTAGCGGGGGCAGAGACCCAGTACTTC. The chain joins TRBV14 to TRBJ2-5; 10 bases agree with TRBD2. Germline V CDR1 and CDR2: SGHDN, FVKESK. With V trimmed by 2 bases and J by 4 bases, 1 base remained unmatched. This CDR3 spans 14 amino acids.

This chain uses TRBV20-1 with TRBJ2-1; D possibly corresponds to TRBD2 (6 bases). The CDR3 has 15 residues. Trimming took 6 bases from V and 0 from J, leaving 15 bases between them. Germline loops: CDR1 DFQATT, CDR2 SNEGSKA (reference sequence). The chain's CDR3 is CSATLARSSYNEQFF. The DNA for the CDR3 is TGCAGTGCCACCCTAGCGAGGAGCTCCTACAATGAGCAGTTCTTC.

This clonotype came up many times. V is TRBV5-1 and J is TRBJ2-6; D gene ambiguous. The CDR3 loop spans 16 amino acids. Germline values: CDR1 SGHRS, CDR2 YFSETQ. Between the trimmed V and J ends, which lost 0 bases and 0 bases, there was a span of 7 bases. Here the CDR3 DNA reads TGCGCCAGCAGCTTGGTCCCAGGCTCTGGGGCCAACGTCCTGACTTTC. This sequence encodes CASSLVPGSGANVLTF.

The V call is TRBV30, the J call TRBJ1-2; 8 bases align to TRBD1. The CDR3 spans 13 residues. With V trimmed by 4 bases and J by 4 bases, 5 bases remained unmatched. Germline lookup yields CDR1 GTSNPN and CDR2 SVGIG (reference sequence). CDR3 nucleotide sequence: TGTGCCTGGACCCGGGACAGGCCCTATGGCTACACCTTC. Protein sequence: CAWTRDRPYGYTF.

The sample holds many counts of this clonotype. The chain couples TRBV7-2 to TRBJ2-1; the match to TRBD1 covers 9 bases. Germline V gene sequence: CDR1 SGHTA, CDR2 FQGNSA. The CDR3 sequence is 15 residues long. The junction had 1 base not matched to a gene; V was cut back by 1 base and J by 3 bases. CDR3 residues: CASSLDRGHYNEQFF. CDR3 nucleotides: TGTGCCAGCAGCTTAGACAGGGGGCACTACAATGAGCAGTTCTTC.

This clonotype has at least ten counts. The CDR3 reads CASSLGSPNEQFF. The DNA of the CDR3 is TGCGCCAGCAGCTTGGGGAGCCCCAATGAGCAGTTCTTC. This rearrangement joins TRBV5-1 to TRBJ2-1; D is uncertain. The CDR3 length is 13 residues. Per the germline V gene, CDR1 is SGHRS and CDR2 is YFSETQ. Trimming stripped 0 bases from V and 6 bases from J, with 7 bases between.

This clonotype was counted only a few times. This clone may be a read error of a much larger clone one base away. The chain joins TRBV3-1 to TRBJ2-7, with TRBD2 matching 10 bases. The CDR3 consists of 15 residues. CDR1 and CDR2 (germline): LGHDT, YNNKEL (reference sequence). CDR3 DNA: TGTGTCAGCAGCCAAGACGAGACTAGCGGGCGCGAGCAGTACTTC. Residues: CVSSQDETSGREQYF.

This clonotype was picked up many times. The chain is built from TRBV12-3 or TRBV12-4 and TRBJ1-2, with TRBD1 identical over 7 bases. The junction had 9 bases not matched to a gene; V was cut back by 5 bases and J by 6 bases. CDR3 length equals 14 residues. CDR3 sequence reads: CASSPQGTLNGYTF. In nucleotides, the CDR3 is TGTGCCAGCAGTCCACAGGGGACCTTAAATGGCTACACCTTC.

This clonotype was recorded at least ten times. This rearrangement joins TRBV11-2 to TRBJ2-2; no definite D call. The germline V gene encodes CDR1 SGHAT and CDR2 FQNNGV. This CDR3 comprises 13 residues. Trimming took 5 bases from V and 5 from J, leaving 9 bases between them. This chain's CDR3 is CASSPLLTGELFF. The CDR3 DNA is TGTGCCAGCAGCCCCTTACTAACCGGGGAGCTGTTTTTT.

This clonotype appeared many times. The V call is TRBV12-3 or TRBV12-4, the J call TRBJ1-1; TRBD1 might be the D (6 bases). The CDR3 contains 14 residues. Trimming removed 5 bases from V and 3 bases from J, with 13 bases in between. CDR3 loop: CASSPLGGYTEAFF. The CDR3 region has the DNA TGTGCCAGCAGTCCCCTGGGGGGCTACACTGAAGCTTTCTTT.

At least ten counts were recorded for this clonotype. The V call is TRBV10-3, the J call TRBJ2-2; TRBD1 is a possible D gene (5 bases). Germline V gives CDR1 ENHRY, CDR2 SYGVKD. V was pared by 3 bases and J by 4 bases, with 24 bases between. The CDR3 contains 19 residues. In nucleotides, the CDR3 is TGTGCCATCAGTGATAAACAGGCGGCACATTCAGCCGTCACCGGGGAGCTGTTTTTT. This encodes CAISDKQAAHSAVTGELFF.

The V gene is TRBV11-2, the J gene TRBJ2-5, with 9 positions matching TRBD2. This CDR3 is 14 amino acids long. J gave up 2 bases and V 4 bases, and 2 bases lay outside the gene matches. Germline V lookup: CDR1 SGHAT, CDR2 FQNNGV. CDR3 protein: CASSSLAGQETQYF. In nucleotides, the CDR3 is TGTGCCAGCAGCTCTCTAGCGGGGCAAGAGACCCAGTACTTC.